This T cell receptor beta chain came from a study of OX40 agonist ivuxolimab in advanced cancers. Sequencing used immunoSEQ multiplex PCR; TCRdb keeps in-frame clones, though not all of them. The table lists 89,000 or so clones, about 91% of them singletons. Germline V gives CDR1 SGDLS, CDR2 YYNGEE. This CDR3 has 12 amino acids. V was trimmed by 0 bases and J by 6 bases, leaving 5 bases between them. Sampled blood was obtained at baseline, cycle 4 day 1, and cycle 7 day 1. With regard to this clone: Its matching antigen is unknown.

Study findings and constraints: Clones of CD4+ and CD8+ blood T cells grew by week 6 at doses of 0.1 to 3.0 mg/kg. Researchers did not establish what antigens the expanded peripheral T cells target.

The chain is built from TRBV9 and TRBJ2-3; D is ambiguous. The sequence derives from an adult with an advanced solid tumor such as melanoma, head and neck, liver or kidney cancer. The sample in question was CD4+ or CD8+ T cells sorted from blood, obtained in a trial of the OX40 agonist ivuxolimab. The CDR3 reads CASSVGGDTQYF. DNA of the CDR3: TGTGCCAGCAGCGTAGGAGGTGATACGCAGTATTTT.